These T cell receptor beta chains were read from a single sample in a study of PD-1 blockade in classical Hodgkin lymphoma. Clones were read by immunoSEQ multiplex PCR, and TCRdb kept only the in-frame ones, dropping some. The data hold roughly 150,000 clones, with approximately 72% observed a single time. The sample was peripheral blood mononuclear cells (PBMCs), taken before the second cycle of nivolumab. These receptors originate from a human donor with classical Hodgkin lymphoma. Each CDR3 is given with its conserved first and last residue. The order of the fields is D gene, J gene, clone size, V gene, CDR3 protein, CDR3 DNA. The D gene is left open where the match is weak. A clone size is listed for some rows: how often the clone was seen (once, few, many), or a class if it is expanded.

D gene: TRBD1
J gene: TRBJ1-1
clone size: .
V gene: TRBV6-5
CDR3 protein: CASSTGQGAEAFF
CDR3 DNA: TGTGCCAGCAGTACGGGACAGGGGGCTGAAGCTTTCTTT

D gene: TRBD2
J gene: TRBJ2-7
clone size: .
V gene: TRBV27
CDR3 protein: CASSLKGISGRSYEQYF
CDR3 DNA: TGTGCCAGCAGTTTAAAAGGGATTAGCGGGAGGTCCTACGAGCAGTACTTC

D gene: .
J gene: TRBJ2-1
clone size: .
V gene: TRBV7-2
CDR3 protein: CASSLAGGRNEQFF
CDR3 DNA: TGTGCCAGCAGCTTAGCGGGAGGTAGGAATGAGCAGTTCTTC

D gene: .
J gene: TRBJ2-7
clone size: .
V gene: TRBV6-6
CDR3 protein: CASSYSGDRSSYEQYF
CDR3 DNA: TGTGCCAGCAGTTACTCAGGAGACAGGAGCTCCTACGAGCAGTACTTC

D gene: .
J gene: TRBJ2-7
clone size: once
V gene: TRBV4-1
CDR3 protein: CASSQGVDSYEQYF
CDR3 DNA: TGCGCCAGCAGCCAAGGGGTAGATTCTTACGAGCAGTACTTC

D gene: TRBD2
J gene: TRBJ2-1
clone size: .
V gene: TRBV9
CDR3 protein: CASSVNSGGYNEQFF
CDR3 DNA: TGTGCCAGCAGCGTAAATAGCGGGGGTTACAATGAGCAGTTCTTC

D gene: .
J gene: TRBJ2-1
clone size: .
V gene: TRBV2
CDR3 protein: CASSEDYISYNEQFF
CDR3 DNA: TGTGCCAGCAGTGAAGACTACATCTCCTACAATGAGCAGTTCTTC

D gene: TRBD1
J gene: TRBJ1-4
clone size: .
V gene: TRBV29-1
CDR3 protein: CSVEGQGEILFF
CDR3 DNA: TGCAGCGTTGAGGGACAGGGGGAGATACTGTTTTTT

D gene: .
J gene: TRBJ1-1
clone size: .
V gene: TRBV7-3
CDR3 protein: CASSLTATTEAFF
CDR3 DNA: TGTGCCAGCAGCTTAACAGCAACAACTGAAGCTTTCTTT

D gene: .
J gene: TRBJ2-1
clone size: .
V gene: TRBV5-1
CDR3 protein: CASSPSGGSSNEQFF
CDR3 DNA: TGCGCCAGCAGTCCGTCTGGAGGGTCTAGCAATGAGCAGTTCTTC

D gene: TRBD1
J gene: TRBJ1-5
clone size: many
V gene: TRBV6-5
CDR3 protein: CASRRTGRNQPQHF
CDR3 DNA: TGTGCCAGCAGAAGGACAGGTCGCAATCAGCCCCAGCATTTT

D gene: TRBD1
J gene: TRBJ2-7
clone size: .
V gene: TRBV4-2
CDR3 protein: CASSPTGSYEQYF
CDR3 DNA: TGTGCCAGCAGCCCGACAGGGAGCTACGAGCAGTACTTC

D gene: TRBD2
J gene: TRBJ2-3
clone size: .
V gene: TRBV7-6
CDR3 protein: CASSRTSGRVGTQYF
CDR3 DNA: TGTGCCAGCAGCCGGACTAGCGGGAGGGTTGGTACGCAGTATTTT

D gene: .
J gene: TRBJ2-3
clone size: .
V gene: TRBV6-5
CDR3 protein: CASSYSGTQYF
CDR3 DNA: TGTGCCAGCAGTTACTCGGGTACGCAGTATTTT

D gene: TRBD1
J gene: TRBJ2-7
clone size: once
V gene: TRBV12-5
CDR3 protein: CASGLAPNTGTGISHEQYF
CDR3 DNA: TGTGCTAGTGGTTTGGCCCCCAACACGGGGACAGGGATTTCCCACGAGCAGTACTTC

D gene: TRBD2
J gene: TRBJ2-2
clone size: few
V gene: TRBV27
CDR3 protein: CASSPGLAGTGELFF
CDR3 DNA: TGTGCCAGCAGTCCGGGACTAGCCGGCACCGGGGAGCTGTTTTTT

D gene: .
J gene: TRBJ1-2
clone size: once
V gene: TRBV6-6
CDR3 protein: CASSYSSPGVGYGYTF
CDR3 DNA: TGTGCCAGCAGTTACTCGAGTCCAGGGGTAGGGTATGGCTACACCTTC

D gene: .
J gene: TRBJ2-7
clone size: .
V gene: TRBV10-3
CDR3 protein: CAISRVFGHEQYF
CDR3 DNA: TGTGCCATCAGCAGGGTATTCGGCCACGAGCAGTACTTC

D gene: TRBD1
J gene: TRBJ2-1
clone size: .
V gene: TRBV10-3
CDR3 protein: CAIMGRDRVFF
CDR3 DNA: TGTGCCATCATGGGTCGGGACAGGGTTTTCTTC

D gene: TRBD1
J gene: TRBJ1-1
clone size: .
V gene: TRBV6-5
CDR3 protein: CASSGQGPTEAFF
CDR3 DNA: TGTGCCAGCAGCGGACAGGGACCGACTGAAGCTTTCTTT

D gene: .
J gene: TRBJ1-5
clone size: .
V gene: TRBV11-2
CDR3 protein: CASSAQGRASNQPQHF
CDR3 DNA: TGTGCCAGCAGCGCTCAAGGCAGGGCAAGCAATCAGCCCCAGCATTTT

D gene: .
J gene: TRBJ1-2
clone size: .
V gene: TRBV29-1
CDR3 protein: CSVMRAGLSNYGYTF
CDR3 DNA: TGCAGTGTCATGAGGGCAGGTTTATCTAACTATGGCTACACCTTC

D gene: .
J gene: TRBJ2-2
clone size: .
V gene: TRBV7-3
CDR3 protein: CASSPGNTGELFF
CDR3 DNA: TGTGCCAGCAGCCCGGGAAACACCGGGGAGCTGTTTTTT

D gene: .
J gene: TRBJ1-1
clone size: .
V gene: TRBV28
CDR3 protein: CASQGNTEAFF
CDR3 DNA: TGTGCCAGCCAGGGGAACACTGAAGCTTTCTTT

D gene: .
J gene: TRBJ1-4
clone size: once
V gene: TRBV7-9
CDR3 protein: CASSLGVNRAGTPNEKLFF
CDR3 DNA: TGTGCCAGCAGCTTAGGAGTAAACCGGGCCGGAACACCTAATGAAAAACTGTTTTTT

D gene: .
J gene: TRBJ2-7
clone size: once
V gene: TRBV5-4
CDR3 protein: CASSLGQGGRYEQYF
CDR3 DNA: TGTGCCAGCAGCTTGGGACAGGGAGGACGCTACGAGCAGTACTTC

D gene: .
J gene: TRBJ1-5
clone size: .
V gene: TRBV19
CDR3 protein: CASSIDLGGDQPQHF
CDR3 DNA: TGTGCCAGTAGTATAGATCTGGGGGGCGATCAGCCCCAGCATTTT

D gene: TRBD1
J gene: TRBJ2-7
clone size: .
V gene: TRBV9
CDR3 protein: CASSRFEGQSYEQYF
CDR3 DNA: TGTGCCAGCAGCCGATTTGAGGGACAGTCCTACGAGCAGTACTTC

D gene: .
J gene: TRBJ2-3
clone size: .
V gene: TRBV10-3
CDR3 protein: CAISDGGRGTGTDTQYF
CDR3 DNA: TGTGCCATCAGTGACGGAGGGCGCGGGACGGGCACAGATACGCAGTATTTT

D gene: TRBD2
J gene: TRBJ2-1
clone size: .
V gene: TRBV10-3
CDR3 protein: CAISELAVPVGRYNEQFF
CDR3 DNA: TGTGCCATCAGTGAACTAGCGGTGCCGGTGGGGCGGTACAATGAGCAGTTCTTC

D gene: .
J gene: TRBJ2-7
clone size: once
V gene: TRBV11-2
CDR3 protein: CASSLVGTSPYEQYF
CDR3 DNA: TGTGCCAGCAGCTTAGTAGGGACCTCTCCCTACGAGCAGTACTTC

D gene: .
J gene: TRBJ1-4
clone size: .
V gene: TRBV5-4
CDR3 protein: CASSPGLEYEKLFF
CDR3 DNA: TGTGCCAGCAGTCCAGGGCTCGAATATGAAAAACTGTTTTTT

D gene: .
J gene: TRBJ1-3
clone size: .
V gene: TRBV30
CDR3 protein: CAWSVRGVNSGNTIYF
CDR3 DNA: TGTGCCTGGAGTGTACGGGGGGTAAACTCTGGAAACACCATATATTTT

D gene: .
J gene: TRBJ1-1
clone size: .
V gene: TRBV27
CDR3 protein: CASSLVRMNTEAFF
CDR3 DNA: TGTGCCAGCAGTTTAGTACGGATGAACACTGAAGCTTTCTTT

D gene: TRBD1
J gene: TRBJ1-6
clone size: .
V gene: TRBV5-1
CDR3 protein: CASSYRGGDSPLHF
CDR3 DNA: TGCGCCAGCAGCTACAGGGGGGGGGATTCACCCCTCCACTTT

D gene: .
J gene: TRBJ2-3
clone size: few
V gene: TRBV11-2
CDR3 protein: CASSLINTQYF
CDR3 DNA: TGTGCCAGCAGCCTAATAAATACGCAGTATTTT

D gene: .
J gene: TRBJ2-1
clone size: .
V gene: TRBV10-3
CDR3 protein: CAIRGSASSYNEQFF
CDR3 DNA: TGTGCCATCAGAGGAAGTGCTAGCTCCTACAATGAGCAGTTCTTC

D gene: .
J gene: TRBJ1-6
clone size: .
V gene: TRBV9
CDR3 protein: CASSPVGGDSPLHF
CDR3 DNA: TGTGCCAGCAGCCCGGTCGGGGGGGATTCACCCCTCCACTTT

D gene: .
J gene: TRBJ2-7
clone size: .
V gene: TRBV5-1
CDR3 protein: CASSLSAIPQDEQYF
CDR3 DNA: TGCGCCAGCAGCTTGTCAGCTATCCCCCAAGACGAGCAGTACTTC

D gene: TRBD1
J gene: TRBJ2-3
clone size: .
V gene: TRBV7-9
CDR3 protein: CASSLGRTGASTDTQYF
CDR3 DNA: TGTGCCAGCAGCTTAGGCCGGACAGGGGCTAGCACAGATACGCAGTATTTT

D gene: .
J gene: TRBJ2-1
clone size: .
V gene: TRBV4-3
CDR3 protein: CASSLELADNEQFF
CDR3 DNA: TGCGCCAGCAGCCTAGAATTAGCGGACAATGAGCAGTTCTTC

D gene: .
J gene: TRBJ1-2
clone size: .
V gene: TRBV7-2
CDR3 protein: CASSLYPGAGNYGYTF
CDR3 DNA: TGTGCCAGCAGCTTATACCCAGGGGCGGGGAACTATGGCTACACCTTC

D gene: .
J gene: TRBJ2-1
clone size: .
V gene: TRBV7-2
CDR3 protein: CASSRLRADSRQFF
CDR3 DNA: TGTGCCAGCAGCCGCCTTCGCGCGGACAGCCGGCAGTTCTTC

D gene: .
J gene: TRBJ2-2
clone size: .
V gene: TRBV6-4
CDR3 protein: CASRRNPLNTGELFF
CDR3 DNA: TGTGCCAGCAGGAGAAACCCGTTAAACACCGGGGAACTGTTTTTT

D gene: .
J gene: TRBJ2-2
clone size: .
V gene: TRBV5-1
CDR3 protein: CASSHNGATGELFF
CDR3 DNA: TGCGCCAGCAGCCACAATGGGGCGACCGGGGAGCTGTTTTTT

D gene: .
J gene: TRBJ2-7
clone size: few
V gene: TRBV11-1
CDR3 protein: CASRDGWTDEQYF
CDR3 DNA: TGTGCCAGCAGAGACGGATGGACAGACGAGCAGTACTTC

D gene: TRBD2
J gene: TRBJ2-7
clone size: .
V gene: TRBV7-2
CDR3 protein: CASSLASSAGVGSYEQYF
CDR3 DNA: TGTGCCAGCAGCTTAGCGTCTAGCGCGGGAGTAGGCTCCTACGAGCAGTACTTC

D gene: .
J gene: TRBJ2-7
clone size: .
V gene: TRBV5-1
CDR3 protein: CASSLEGAGYEQYF
CDR3 DNA: TGCGCCAGCAGCTTGGAAGGTGCCGGCTACGAGCAGTACTTC

D gene: .
J gene: TRBJ1-3
clone size: few
V gene: TRBV7-2
CDR3 protein: CASSSQGNTIYF
CDR3 DNA: TGTGCCAGCAGCTCGCAAGGAAACACCATATATTTT

D gene: .
J gene: TRBJ2-6
clone size: few
V gene: TRBV28
CDR3 protein: CASSPPLSGANVLTF
CDR3 DNA: TGTGCCAGCAGCCCACCCCTCTCTGGGGCCAACGTCCTGACTTTC